This T cell receptor beta chain stems from a study of ipilimumab plus nivolumab after autologous stem cell transplantation. Study information: Median doses per patient: roughly 5 ipilimumab, roughly 8 nivolumab.

Libraries were prepared by immunoSEQ multiplex PCR; TCRdb keeps only in-frame clonotypes and omits some of them. Here the sample spans approximately 5,300 clones, about two thirds being singletons. Ipilimumab, 1 mg/kg, started 14 to 28 days after autologous transplant. The trim removed 2 bases at V and 5 bases at J, leaving 8 bases unmatched. Germline lookup yields CDR1 SGHVS and CDR2 FQNEAQ. The CDR3 runs 16 residues. The TCR sequence derives from a male donor with multiple myeloma. J is TRBJ2-1 and V is TRBV7-8, with 8 bases that match TRBD1. This specimen was PBMCs, taken in a trial of ipilimumab plus nivolumab as post-transplant consolidation. The CDR3 here is CASSLTTGTGDNEQFF. The CDR3 DNA is TGTGCCAGCAGCTTAACGACCGGGACAGGAGACAATGAGCAGTTCTTC.